These 32 T cell receptor beta chains originate from one sample sequenced in a study of T cell responses to AZD1222 COVID-19 vaccine. The table came from immunoSEQ multiplex PCR; TCRdb's copy has only in-frame clones and leaves some out. The table has 130,000 or so clones, over 85% seen once. The sample was peripheral blood, taken on day 0 of AZD1222 vaccination. Receptors were obtained from an adult in good health.

The chain has TRBV19 and TRBJ1-1; 8 bases line up with TRBD1. The CDR3 loop spans 15 amino acids. Germline V CDR1 and CDR2: LNHDA, SQIVND (reference sequence). Unmatched junction bases numbered 4, after V lost 3 bases and J lost 1 base. CDR3 protein: CASSIFGTGNTEAFF. CDR3 coding DNA: TGTGCCAGTAGTATTTTTGGGACAGGGAACACTGAAGCTTTCTTT. The full variable domain, rest sourced from reference TRBV19 and TRBJ1-1, is DGGITQSPKYLFRKEGQNVTLSCEQNLNHDAMYWYRQDPGQGLRLIYYSQIVNDFQKGDIAEGYSVSREKKESFPLTVTSAQKNPTAFYLCASSIFGTGNTEAFFGQGTRLTVV.

The rearrangement links TRBV7-2 to TRBJ1-4; D remains unclear. Germline V gene lookup returns CDR1 SGHTA and CDR2 FQGNSA. The CDR3 covers 12 residues. V was trimmed by 8 bases and J by 1 base, leaving 5 bases between them. The CDR3 DNA sequence: TGTGCCAGCGGGGTAACTAATGAAAAACTGTTTTTT. As protein: CASGVTNEKLFF.

The sample holds one count of this clone. The V gene is TRBV28, the J gene TRBJ2-7; TRBD1 is a possible D gene (5 bases). V was pared by 3 bases and J by 6 bases, with 15 bases between. CDR1 and CDR2 from the germline V gene are MDHEN and SYDVKM. The CDR3 is made up of 14 amino acids. The CDR3 loop is CASSFRRVPAEQYF. DNA for the CDR3: TGTGCCAGCAGTTTTCGCAGGGTCCCGGCCGAGCAGTACTTC. Combining the CDR3 with reference TRBV28 and TRBJ2-7 gives the whole variable domain DVKVTQSSRYLVKRTGEKVFLECVQDMDHENMFWYRQDPGLGLRLIYFSYDVKMKEKGDIPEGYSVSREKKERFSLILESASTNQTSMYLCASSFRRVPAEQYFGPGTRLTVT.

The chain carries TRBV27 and TRBJ2-2; 9 bases agree with TRBD2. Germline CDR1 is MNHEY and CDR2 is SMNVEV (reference sequence). V trimming: 3 bases; J trimming: 7 bases; junction bases outside the gene matches: 12. The CDR3 runs 17 residues. DNA of the CDR3: TGTGCCAGCAGTTTTTTCGCTAGCGGGGCAAGAAGCGGGGAGCTGTTTTTT. Its protein product is CASSFFASGARSGELFF.

The CDR3 region has the DNA TGTGCCAGCAGCGTAGACAGGTTTTCCTACGAGCAGTACTTC. It specifies CASSVDRFSYEQYF. The V call is TRBV27, the J call TRBJ2-7, with a possible D match to TRBD1 (6 bases). Trimming shortened V by 6 bases and J by 1 base, and 13 bases separated the two germline ends. The CDR3 sequence is 14 residues long. In germline, CDR1 is MNHEY, CDR2 SMNVEV (reference sequence).

V gene TRBV30 combines with J gene TRBJ2-1, with unresolved D. This CDR3 spans 14 amino acids. Trimming removed 4 bases at V and 2 bases at J, with 12 bases between. Germline-derived CDR1 and CDR2 are GTSNPN and SVGIG (reference sequence). The CDR3 spells CAWTTTNTYNEQFF. The CDR3 region has the DNA TGTGCCTGGACGACCACTAACACCTACAATGAGCAGTTCTTC. Full variable domain (outside the CDR3, taken from reference TRBV30 and TRBJ2-1): SQTIHQWPATLVQPVGSPLSLECTVEGTSNPNLYWYRQAAGRGLQLLFYSVGIGQISSEVPQNLSASRPQDRQFILSSKKLLLSDSGFYLCAWTTTNTYNEQFFGPGTRLTVL.

The rearrangement links TRBV28 to TRBJ1-5; D might be TRBD1 (5 bases). CDR3 length: 15 amino acids. Germline CDR1 is MDHEN and CDR2 is SYDVKM. The V end was cut by 10 bases, the J end by 9 bases, with 25 bases between. The CDR3, as DNA: TGTGCCATAAAAGCCCCCGGGACGGGTAATGGGCCCCAGCATTTT. Amino acid sequence: CAIKAPGTGNGPQHF.

The chain uses TRBV7-8 and TRBJ1-6; unclear D gene. Germline CDR1 SGHVS, CDR2 FQNEAQ. The V and J ends lost 3 bases and 6 bases respectively, with 18 bases between them. CDR3 length: 17 amino acids. DNA for the CDR3: TGTGCCAGCAGCTTTCTTTCCTCACGTAGGACTAATTCACCCCTCCACTTT. Its protein is CASSFLSSRRTNSPLHF. Using reference TRBV7-8 and TRBJ1-6 for the parts outside the CDR3, the full variable domain is GAGVSQSPRYKVAKRGQDVALRCDPISGHVSLFWYQQALGQGPEFLTYFQNEAQLDKSGLPSDRFFAERPEGSVSTLKIQRTQQEDSAVYLCASSFLSSRRTNSPLHFGNGTRLTVT.

This chain uses TRBV5-4 with TRBJ1-1; no clear D gene. Trimming shortened V by 2 bases and J by 3 bases, and 11 bases separated the two germline ends. The CDR3 sequence is 14 residues long. From germline, CDR1 is SGHNT and CDR2 YYREEE (reference sequence). CDR3 sequence: CASSFGSEDTEAFF. CDR3 nucleotides: TGTGCCAGCAGCTTTGGATCGGAGGACACTGAAGCTTTCTTT.

There are a few counts of this clone. The genes are TRBV7-2 and TRBJ2-7; TRBD1 matches at 8 bases. This CDR3 spans 12 amino acids. Germline CDR1 and CDR2: SGHTA and FQGNSA. V trimming: 5 bases; J trimming: 6 bases; junction bases outside the gene matches: 3. In nucleotides, the CDR3 is TGTGCCAGCAGCAAAACAGGGGGCGAGCAGTACTTC. This encodes CASSKTGGEQYF.

J is TRBJ2-7 and V is TRBV28; D is perhaps TRBD1 (6 bases). The CDR3 contains 12 residues. Germline V lookup: CDR1 MDHEN, CDR2 SYDVKM. Between the trimmed V and J ends, which lost 10 bases and 6 bases, there was a span of 16 bases. CDR3: CATQTGPREQYF. In DNA, the CDR3 is TGTGCCACCCAGACAGGCCCTCGCGAGCAGTACTTC.

This chain connects TRBV5-4 to TRBJ1-4; tentatively, D is TRBD1 (6 bases). CDR3 length equals 18 residues. Germline CDR1 reads SGHNT; CDR2 reads YYREEE (reference sequence). Deletions cut 4 bases from V and 3 bases from J, with 22 bases between. DNA of the CDR3: TGTGCCAGCAGCATCCAATCGACTGGGGCAGGGGCTAATGAAAAACTGTTTTTT. Translating gives CASSIQSTGAGANEKLFF.

This chain uses TRBV6-5 with TRBJ2-7; 11 bases agree with TRBD2. The CDR3 sequence is 16 residues long. Germline V gene lookup returns CDR1 MNHEY and CDR2 SVGAGI. With V trimmed by 2 bases and J by 1 base, 4 bases remained unmatched. CDR3 region: CASSYTLAGASYEQYF. CDR3 DNA sequence: TGTGCCAGCAGTTACACACTAGCGGGAGCTTCCTACGAGCAGTACTTC.

J is TRBJ1-2 and V is TRBV24-1; the match to TRBD1 covers 8 bases. The CDR3 covers 15 residues. The junction had 6 bases not matched to a gene; V was cut back by 1 base and J by 6 bases. Looked up from germline, CDR1 is KGHDR and CDR2 is SFDVKD. Here the CDR3 DNA reads TGTGCCACCAGTGATTTCGACAGGGGAGGAGATGGCTACACCTTC. As protein: CATSDFDRGGDGYTF.

The J gene is TRBJ1-1, the V gene TRBV5-1, with TRBD1 identical over 10 bases. CDR1 and CDR2 (germline): SGHRS, YFSETQ. The V gene end was trimmed by 0 bases and the J gene end by 1 base; junction bases not matched to a gene: 3. The CDR3 runs to 16 residues. The CDR3 protein is CASSLGQGAWNTEAFF. The CDR3 bases are TGCGCCAGCAGCTTGGGACAGGGGGCATGGAACACTGAAGCTTTCTTT.

The V gene is TRBV30, the J gene TRBJ1-1; TRBD1 aligns across 11 bases. The CDR3 spans 14 residues. V lost 8 bases to trimming and J lost 1 base; unmatched junction nucleotides: 6. In germline, CDR1 is GTSNPN, CDR2 SVGIG (reference sequence). This CDR3 is CARYGQGANTEAFF. The CDR3, as DNA: TGTGCCCGGTATGGACAGGGGGCGAACACTGAAGCTTTCTTT.

This rearrangement joins TRBV5-1 to TRBJ1-1; tentatively, D is TRBD1 (6 bases). The germline V gene encodes CDR1 SGHRS and CDR2 YFSETQ. The CDR3 extends over 15 amino acids. Trimming removed 1 base from V and 3 bases from J, with 13 bases in between. The DNA for the CDR3 is TGCGCCAGCAGCTTGATATCCAGGGGTTACACTGAAGCTTTCTTT. Translation: CASSLISRGYTEAFF.

The chain employs TRBV5-1 and TRBJ2-7, with 13 bases that match TRBD2. CDR1 and CDR2 from the germline V gene are SGHRS and YFSETQ. V lost 8 bases to trimming and J lost 2 bases; unmatched junction nucleotides: 7. The CDR3 is 15 residues long. The CDR3 sequence: CASMPGTSGAYEQYF. CDR3 DNA: TGCGCCAGTATGCCTGGGACTAGCGGGGCCTACGAGCAGTACTTC.

The chain links TRBV5-4 to TRBJ1-2; TRBD1 agrees at 8 bases. This CDR3 has 18 residues. Trimming took 3 bases from V and 7 from J; bases not matched to a gene: 20. Germline CDR1 is SGHNT and CDR2 is YYREEE (reference sequence). The CDR3 DNA follows: TGTGCCAGCAGCTCTCGGGGCAGGGGGCTCGGAGCGTCTGGTGGCTACACCTTC. Amino acid sequence: CASSSRGRGLGASGGYTF.

The V gene is TRBV5-1, the J gene TRBJ2-1; possible D gene TRBD1, 6 bases. With 2 bases removed from V and 5 bases from J, the gap between germline ends came to 14 bases. CDR1 SGHRS and CDR2 YFSETQ come from the germline V gene. This CDR3 is built from 15 residues. The CDR3 spells CASSLGGGPHNEQFF. The CDR3 nucleotides read TGCGCCAGCAGCTTAGGGGGTGGGCCCCACAATGAGCAGTTCTTC. Complete variable domain (other parts from reference TRBV5-1 and TRBJ2-1): KAGVTQTPRYLIKTRGQQVTLSCSPISGHRSVSWYQQTPGQGLQFLFEYFSETQRNKGNFPGRFSGRQFSNSRSEMNVSTLELGDSALYLCASSLGGGPHNEQFFGPGTRLTVL.

The rearrangement uses TRBV7-2 and TRBJ1-5; D is undetermined. The CDR3 is 14 amino acids. CDR1 and CDR2 (germline): SGHTA, FQGNSA. V lost 6 bases and J 3 bases, leaving 12 bases between the germline ends. CDR3 in DNA: TGTGCCAGCAGTTCTACCAGGACCAATCAGCCCCAGCATTTT. Encoded protein: CASSSTRTNQPQHF.

This chain uses TRBV10-1 with TRBJ1-6; D possibly corresponds to TRBD1 (5 bases). CDR3 length equals 13 residues. Between the trimmed V and J ends, which lost 5 bases and 8 bases, there was a span of 10 bases. Germline V gene lookup returns CDR1 WNHNN and CDR2 SYGVQD (reference sequence). The CDR3 protein is CASSLETDSPLHF. The CDR3 bases are TGCGCCAGCAGTCTAGAGACAGATTCACCCCTCCACTTT.

The chain combines TRBV19 with TRBJ1-4; D call uncertain. Germline V CDR1 and CDR2: LNHDA, SQIVND (reference sequence). The CDR3 has 14 amino acids. Trimming left V 4 bases short and J 2 bases short, with 8 bases between. CDR3 sequence (DNA): TGTGCCAGTAGTAGGGCGGCTACTAATGAAAAACTGTTTTTT. This gives the protein CASSRAATNEKLFF. Together with reference TRBV19 and TRBJ1-4, the CDR3 gives the full variable domain: DGGITQSPKYLFRKEGQNVTLSCEQNLNHDAMYWYRQDPGQGLRLIYYSQIVNDFQKGDIAEGYSVSREKKESFPLTVTSAQKNPTAFYLCASSRAATNEKLFFGSGTQLSVL.

J is TRBJ2-7 and V is TRBV30; D might be TRBD2 (7 bases). Between the trimmed V and J ends, which lost 0 bases and 7 bases, there was a span of 10 bases. CDR1 and CDR2 (germline): GTSNPN, SVGIG (reference sequence). The length of the CDR3 is 12 residues. The CDR3 nucleotides are TGTGCCTGGAGTGTAGGGGGGGGTGAGCAGTACTTC. It translates to CAWSVGGGEQYF.

The V and J genes are TRBV11-2 and TRBJ2-3, with D unclear. This CDR3 has 14 residues. Germline V gene sequence: CDR1 SGHAT, CDR2 FQNNGV. Trimming took 0 bases from V and 6 from J, leaving 10 bases between them. The DNA for the CDR3 is TGTGCCAGCAGCTTAGATCTAAGACATGATACGCAGTATTTT. This codes for CASSLDLRHDTQYF.

This chain connects TRBV28 to TRBJ1-3, with D unclear. Between the trimmed V and J ends, which lost 8 bases and 2 bases, there was a span of 22 bases. This CDR3 spans 17 amino acids. Germline V lookup: CDR1 MDHEN, CDR2 SYDVKM. This CDR3 is CASRNLVEGEPGNTIYF. The CDR3 coding sequence is TGTGCCAGCCGAAACCTAGTGGAAGGAGAGCCTGGAAACACCATATATTTT.

In nucleotides, the CDR3 is TGTGCCAGCAGTGAAGCGGGGGGAAACGATCAGCCCCAGCATTTT. Residues: CASSEAGGNDQPQHF. The rearrangement joins TRBV6-1 to TRBJ1-5; possibly TRBD1 for D (5 bases). From germline, CDR1 is MNHNS and CDR2 SASEGT. V gave up 0 bases and J gave up 5 bases, with 11 bases separating them. This CDR3 has 15 residues.

The CDR3 bases are TGTGCCAGCAGTTACCCGGGGACTAGCGGGACCGGGGAGCTGTTTTTT. Translating it yields CASSYPGTSGTGELFF. This chain uses TRBV6-5 with TRBJ2-2; 12 nucleotides agree with TRBD2. Losses at the gene ends were 2 bases for V and 5 bases for J; bases not matched to a gene: 3. CDR1 and CDR2 (germline): MNHEY, SVGAGI. This CDR3 is 16 amino acids long.

The sample holds a few counts of this clone. CDR3 coding DNA: TGTGCCAGCAGCCTCGGACAGGGGAATAATTCACCCCTCCACTTT. Protein product: CASSLGQGNNSPLHF. The chain combines TRBV11-1 with TRBJ1-6; 9 positions match TRBD1. V was pared by 5 bases and J by 5 bases, with 4 bases of the junction left unmatched. CDR1 and CDR2 from the germline V gene are SGHAT and FQDESV (reference sequence). The CDR3 contains 15 residues.

The chain joins TRBV21-1 to TRBJ2-1; TRBD2 reflects the table's D call only, with no check against the DNA. TRBV21-1 is deemed a pseudogene. This CDR3 spans 15 amino acids. CDR3 sequence (DNA): TGTGCCAGCAGCAAACGCGGGGGACCCTACAATGAGCAGTTCTTC. Its protein product is CASSKRGGPYNEQFF.

This chain connects TRBV2 to TRBJ1-4; D remains unclear. The CDR3 runs to 16 residues. CDR1 and CDR2 from the germline V gene are SNHLY and FYNNEI. V lost 6 bases to trimming and J lost 0 bases, with 14 bases between them. In DNA, the CDR3 is TGTGCCAGCAGCGAAACCGTGCGAGCAACTAATGAAAAACTGTTTTTT. Translating it yields CASSETVRATNEKLFF.

The chain employs TRBV5-1 and TRBJ2-5; 10 bases align to TRBD2. CDR3 length: 15 residues. Germline trimming cut 3 bases from V and 1 base from J; bases unmatched to any gene: 3. The germline CDR1 and CDR2 sequences are SGHRS and YFSETQ. CDR3 DNA sequence: TGCGCCAGCAGCTCAGCGGGGGGGCTCCAAGAGACCCAGTACTTC. It specifies CASSSAGGLQETQYF. The entire variable domain, with the rest obtained from reference TRBV5-1 and TRBJ2-5, is as follows: KAGVTQTPRYLIKTRGQQVTLSCSPISGHRSVSWYQQTPGQGLQFLFEYFSETQRNKGNFPGRFSGRQFSNSRSEMNVSTLELGDSALYLCASSSAGGLQETQYFGPGTRLLVL.